This T cell receptor beta chain was profiled in a study of T-cell reconstitution after alpha-beta-depleted transplantation in children (dated by TCRdb to 2016 to 2017). Broadly, across the study: The study quantitatively tracked T-cell immune reconstitution after TCRalphabeta/CD19-depleted allogeneic hematopoietic cell transplantation in children using TCR repertoire profiling. Here is what the overall study found, with its caveats: In some patients, the high TCRbeta diversity seen at day 60 was put down to recipient T cells and intrathymic progenitors that had survived conditioning. Hyperexpanded clone frequencies declined over subsequent months; after one year, T-cell counts and TCRbeta diversity were mostly attributed to newly produced T cells. Apparently early alphabetaT-cell count recovery about two months after transplant reportedly relied on only several hundred rapidly expanded clones derived from non-depleted graft cells.

This clonotype has at least ten counts. Its specific antigen is unknown. No qualities accompany the bases; no much larger clone lies one base away. CDR1 and CDR2, per the germline V gene, are MNHEY and SVGAGI. The CDR3 sequence holds 17 residues, the cysteine and phenylalanine included. CDR3 DNA only is kept here, 51 bases in frame from base 1. The V and J ends are trimmed by 0 bases and 0 bases, leaving 9 bases between them. The sample's treatment or condition label, in plain terms: allogeneic hematopoietic cell transplantation with graft depleted of TCRalphabeta T cells and CD19 B cells. Transplant recipients were children who received TCRalphabeta/CD19-depleted allogeneic hematopoietic cell grafts. Library construction relied on PCR. The listed sequencing device is Illumina HiSeq 2500. Molecular barcoding was employed in the preparation of TCR libraries, with unique molecular identifiers being used to normalize TCRbeta repertoire quantification. TCRdb trimmed the raw reads at Q25, called clones with MiXCR and kept productive beta chains. Under each unique CDR3 protein, matching rows form one entry showing the most common genes and DNA. In this sample the table shows approximately 800,000 distinct CDR3 sequences, 16% of which occur a single time. The ten largest account for roughly 4.8% of the sample.

The source of this sequence is a male patient younger than 18 who had a stem cell transplant for acute lymphoblastic leukemia, so the T cells may come from the graft donor. This material consisted of PBMCs, mostly from graft donor cells, taken 360 days after TCRalphabeta/CD19-depleted stem cell transplant. Here the chain combines TRBV6-5 and TRBJ2-6; there is no confident call for the D gene. CDR3 sequence: CASSYSTGLSGANVLTF. Here is the DNA: TGTGCCAGCAGTTACTCGACGGGCCTCTCTGGGGCCAACGTCCTGACTTTC.